This entry concerns a single TCR beta chain. Its target is unknown. Looked up from germline, CDR1 is LNHDA and CDR2 is SQIVND (reference sequence). The CDR3 is 15 amino acids. Deletions cut 3 bases from V and 7 bases from J, with 18 bases between. This sample was taken from a study of cytomegalovirus exposure and HLA in healthy donors. General study findings and limits: Specific recognition of CMV antigens was confirmed in vitro for a few chains (all CMV-associated). When a later analysis compared HLA-associated TCR beta chains with equally common others, the HLA-associated chains turned out to be more clonally expanded and to have lower generation probabilities. Associated with cytomegalovirus, according to the listing, were 170 or so TCR beta chains.

Primers for the PCR totalled 60 Vbeta and 13 Jbeta. Sequencing used immunoSEQ multiplex PCR; TCRdb keeps in-frame clones, though not all of them. The sample holds around 80,000 clones, 62% seen once. This sequence was found in a male donor in good health and CMV-seropositive. The chain uses TRBV19 and TRBJ1-2; possible D gene TRBD1, 6 bases. Sequencing was carried out using PBMCs. This chain's CDR3 is CASSIRGRGPPGYTF. The CDR3 DNA sequence: TGTGCCAGTAGTATCCGTGGCAGGGGCCCCCCTGGCTACACCTTC.